This record looks at one TCR beta chain sequence and its context. Its antigen is unknown. Libraries were made by iRepertoire multiplex PCR with TCR subtype-specific primers for bulk and single-cell sequencing. Primers for V, D and J regions amplified bulk TCR beta libraries. TCRdb re-called the multiplex PCR reads; every CDR3 protein appears as one record, without DNA. The sample's table shows about 21,000 distinct CDR3 sequences. This entry belongs to a study of T cells in severe cutaneous drug reactions. Study-level results: Tolerant-control and healthy-donor PBMC lacked or rarely had the public CDR3 found in blisters.

The patients sequenced had a carbamazepine-induced Stevens-Johnson syndrome or toxic epidermal necrolysis reaction. This CDR3 region has 15 residues. The germline V gene has CDR1 SEHNR and CDR2 FQNEAQ (reference sequence). The sequenced sample consisted of PBMCs. The gene calls are TRBV7-9 and TRBJ2-3; TCRdb lists TRBD2, though no DNA is available to test this call. This TCR came from a human donor with toxic epidermal necrolysis, a severe cutaneous drug reaction. CDR3 protein: CASSSAGLYTDTQYF. Looking up the rest from reference TRBV7-9 and TRBJ2-3 gives the full variable domain: DTGVSQNPRHKITKRGQNVTFRCDPISEHNRLYWYRQTLGQGPEFLTYFQNEAQLEKSRLLSDRFSAERPKGSFSTLEIQRTEQGDSAMYLCASSSAGLYTDTQYFGPGTRLTVL.